This section outlines one TCR beta chain sequence together with its context. What it recognizes is unknown. These data come from a study of identifying expanded T cells in peripheral blood. Clones were read by immunoSEQ multiplex PCR, and TCRdb kept only the in-frame ones, dropping some. Found here are 70,000 to 95,000 clones, over 85% of them singletons; the top ten hold roughly 7%. Collection occurred without any documented infections or immune events in donors. V was shortened by 0 bases and J by 2 bases, with 10 bases between the two germline ends. Germline-derived CDR1 and CDR2 are GTSNPN and SVGIG (reference sequence). This CDR3 has 14 amino acids. Study-level points and caveats: Roughly 2-week clone count variance significantly increased as total template count grew. Over approximately two and four weeks, about 15 and 19 clones changed, versus around 1.3 between replicates.

The rearrangement uses TRBV30 and TRBJ1-2; the D is unclear. The clonotype comes from a person aged 18 to 70 in good health. Sequencing was carried out using blood. The CDR3 region has the DNA TGTGCCTGGAGTGTAGGCGGACGGAACTATGGCTACACCTTC. The encoded protein is CAWSVGGRNYGYTF.